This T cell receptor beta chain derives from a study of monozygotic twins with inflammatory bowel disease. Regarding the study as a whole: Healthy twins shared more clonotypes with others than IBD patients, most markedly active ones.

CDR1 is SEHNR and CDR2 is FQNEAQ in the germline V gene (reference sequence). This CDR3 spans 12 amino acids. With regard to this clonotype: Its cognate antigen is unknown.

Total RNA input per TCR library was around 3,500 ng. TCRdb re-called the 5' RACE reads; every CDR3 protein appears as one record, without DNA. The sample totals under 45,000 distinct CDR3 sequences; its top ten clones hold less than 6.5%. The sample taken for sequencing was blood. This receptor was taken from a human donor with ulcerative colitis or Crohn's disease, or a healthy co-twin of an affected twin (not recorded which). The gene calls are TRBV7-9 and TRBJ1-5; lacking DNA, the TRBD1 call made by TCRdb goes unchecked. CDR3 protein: CASSRQGQPQHF.